Presented here are 14 T cell receptor beta chains from one specimen sequenced in a study of CD8+ T cells in alopecia areata. It was cDNA, reverse transcribed from extracted RNA, that served as the sequencing template. Only in-frame clones appear in the TCRdb table, and some are missing; sequencing was by immunoSEQ multiplex PCR. The sample lists about 270,000 clones, 60% seen once, with about 0.9% in the top ten. Sample treatment: oral pan-JAK inhibitor, 5-10 mg twice daily. The material was CD4+ T cells sorted from blood, obtained around week 54, from a patient treated with tofacitinib. Receptor source: a human donor with alopecia areata.

The V and J genes are TRBV25-1 and TRBJ1-2; D unresolved. The CDR3 extends over 13 amino acids. Germline V CDR1 and CDR2: MGHDK, SYGVNS. V gave up 6 bases and J gave up 7 bases, with 15 bases separating them. In nucleotides, the CDR3 is TGTGCCAGCAGCGACCGGGGAAGGAGTGGCTACACCTTC. Its translation: CASSDRGRSGYTF.

The CDR3 spells CASSFFSAKNIQYF. The CDR3 coding sequence is TGTGCCAGCAGCTTTTTTAGTGCCAAAAACATTCAGTACTTC. The J gene is TRBJ2-4, the V gene TRBV5-6; the D is unclear. Germline CDR1 reads SGHDT; CDR2 reads YYEEEE. The CDR3 is made up of 14 amino acids. The V and J ends lost 2 bases and 1 base respectively, with 7 bases between them.

J is TRBJ2-5 and V is TRBV27; possible D gene TRBD2, 5 bases. The CDR3 length is 14 residues. Trimming took 2 bases from V and 1 from J, leaving 8 bases between them. CDR1 and CDR2 from the germline V gene are MNHEY and SMNVEV (reference sequence). CDR3 DNA sequence: TGTGCCAGCAGTTTAAGGAGGTCCCAAGAGACCCAGTACTTC. Translating gives CASSLRRSQETQYF.

The chain joins TRBV7-9 to TRBJ1-5, with 10 bases identical to TRBD1. This CDR3 comprises 15 residues. In germline, CDR1 is SEHNR, CDR2 FQNEAQ (reference sequence). Trimming took 5 bases from V and 4 from J; bases not matched to a gene: 5. The CDR3 DNA reads TGTGCCAGCAGCCCGGGGACAGGGGTAAATCAGCCCCAGCATTTT. The encoded protein is CASSPGTGVNQPQHF.

V is TRBV29-1 and J is TRBJ1-1; no firm D call. The germline V gene encodes CDR1 SQVTM and CDR2 ANQGSEA. The CDR3 consists of 14 residues. Deletions cut 3 bases from V and 1 base from J, with 12 bases between. CDR3 sequence (DNA): TGCAGCGTTGATAGGCCAGCTACGAACACTGAAGCTTTCTTT. Translated, it gives CSVDRPATNTEAFF.

The chain joins TRBV10-1 to TRBJ2-2; D not resolved. This CDR3 spans 15 amino acids. The germline V gene has CDR1 WNHNN and CDR2 SYGVQD (reference sequence). V lost 8 bases to trimming and J lost 0 bases, with 13 bases between them. The CDR3 DNA follows: TGCGCCAGCCGACCGGCAGGACCGAACACCGGGGAGCTGTTTTTT. Its translation: CASRPAGPNTGELFF.

The rearrangement links TRBV9 to TRBJ1-2; the D gene is possibly TRBD1 (6 bases). The CDR3 has 17 amino acids. Germline CDR1 and CDR2: SGDLS and YYNGEE. V was pared by 3 bases and J by 8 bases, with 26 bases between. CDR3 region: CASSARGLRVEFEGYTF. The CDR3 DNA sequence: TGTGCCAGCAGCGCCAGGGGATTGAGAGTTGAGTTTGAGGGCTACACCTTC.

In this sample, this clone turned up a few times. This sequence joins TRBV12-5 and TRBJ2-7, with TRBD1 matching over 10 bases. The CDR3 consists of 15 residues. Germline CDR1 and CDR2: LGHNT and FRNRAP. V gave up 6 bases and J gave up 3 bases; unmatched junction bases: 8. CDR3 in DNA: TGTGCTAGTGGCATTCCCCGGACAGGGGGCTACGAGCAGTACTTC. It encodes CASGIPRTGGYEQYF.

V is TRBV4-3 and J is TRBJ2-1; 12 positions agree with TRBD2. Germline V gives CDR1 LGHNA, CDR2 YSLEER. CDR3 length: 20 amino acids. After removal of 2 bases from V and 0 bases from J, the junction contained 11 bases not matched to a gene. This chain's CDR3 is CASSQLGLAGGRNSYNEQFF. The CDR3 DNA follows: TGCGCCAGCAGCCAACTGGGCCTAGCGGGGGGGCGGAACTCCTACAATGAGCAGTTCTTC.

This chain connects TRBV30 to TRBJ1-1; the match to TRBD1 covers 7 bases. With 2 bases clipped from V and 12 bases from J, the junction kept 9 bases outside the gene matches. CDR1 and CDR2 from the germline V gene are GTSNPN and SVGIG (reference sequence). CDR3 length equals 12 residues. CDR3 residues: CAWSPTGVGTFF. CDR3 bases: TGTGCCTGGAGTCCCACAGGGGTCGGTACTTTCTTT.

This clone was found a few times. The rearrangement links TRBV29-1 to TRBJ1-1, with D unresolved. Germline lookup yields CDR1 SQVTM and CDR2 ANQGSEA. V was pared by 7 bases and J by 6 bases, with 15 bases between. The CDR3 is made up of 12 amino acids. In nucleotides, the CDR3 is TGCAGCGCCATGGACCCTGACGCTGAAGCTTTCTTT. This encodes CSAMDPDAEAFF.

The chain couples TRBV29-1 to TRBJ1-1; weak D call: TRBD1 (6 bases). The V and J ends lost 7 bases and 6 bases respectively, with 18 bases between them. The germline gives CDR1 SQVTM, CDR2 ANQGSEA. This CDR3 region has 13 residues. The CDR3 DNA reads TGCAGCGCCGCGACAGACGCAGGGGCTGAAGCTTTCTTT. Translating gives CSAATDAGAEAFF. The variable domain in full, with the rest retrieved from reference TRBV29-1 and TRBJ1-1, is SAVISQKPSRDICQRGTSLTIQCQVDSQVTMMFWYRQQPGQSLTLIATANQGSEATYESGFVIDKFPISRPNLTFSTLTVSNMSPEDSSIYLCSAATDAGAEAFFGQGTRLTVV.

This clone was seen more than once but under ten times. The V call is TRBV30, the J call TRBJ1-6, with TRBD1 as a possible D gene (5 bases). Germline V gene data show CDR1 as GTSNPN and CDR2 as SVGIG (reference sequence). Trimming cost V 0 bases and J 10 bases, with 19 bases left between them. This CDR3 has 16 residues. The CDR3 spells CAWSVRRAGLASPLHF. As DNA, the CDR3 is TGTGCCTGGAGTGTACGACGCGCAGGGTTGGCCTCACCCCTCCACTTT. The whole variable domain, filled in from reference TRBV30 and TRBJ1-6, reads SQTIHQWPATLVQPVGSPLSLECTVEGTSNPNLYWYRQAAGRGLQLLFYSVGIGQISSEVPQNLSASRPQDRQFILSSKKLLLSDSGFYLCAWSVRRAGLASPLHFGNGTRLTVT.

The chain links TRBV30 to TRBJ1-6, with D unresolved. Trimming took off 1 base at V and 5 bases at J, with 9 bases between the two ends. This CDR3 comprises 14 residues. Germline V CDR1 and CDR2: GTSNPN, SVGIG (reference sequence). The CDR3 is CAWSEVVNNSPLHF. The CDR3 DNA reads as TGTGCCTGGAGTGAGGTGGTTAATAATTCACCCCTCCACTTT.